The rows below give T cell receptor beta chains drawn from one sample of a study of blood T cells in healthy people across ages. In TCRdb, the 5' RACE reads were re-called with MiXCR into one record per CDR3 protein. The sample lists 580,000 or so distinct CDR3 sequences, about 45% occurring once. The source material was blood. The receptors stem from a man at least 80 years old in good health. Both conserved end residues are part of each CDR3. Each record gives: clone size, D gene, V gene, J gene, CDR3 length, CDR3 DNA, CDR3 protein. D genes are given only for firm matches. Clone size is given for some rows only: seen once, a few or many times, or a class if the clone is expanded.

.	.	TRBV20-1	TRBJ2-6	13	TGCAGTGCTAGAAGGGATGGGGCCAACGTCCTGACTTTC	CSARRDGANVLTF
.	TRBD2	TRBV14	TRBJ2-3	16	TGTGCCAGCAGCCCCCGAAGGACTAGCGGACCAGATACGCAGTATTTT	CASSPRRTSGPDTQYF
few	.	TRBV6-5	TRBJ2-7	15	TGTGCCAGCAGTTACGGGGCGCCAGCCTTGTACGAGCAGTACTTC	CASSYGAPALYEQYF
once	.	TRBV27	TRBJ1-2	14	TGTGCCAGCAGTCGGGACCTACCCAGCGGAGGCTACACCTTC	CASSRDLPSGGYTF
.	TRBD2	TRBV4-2	TRBJ2-6	21	TGTGCCAGCAGCCGAGTTTTGGGATTAGCGGGAGAGTACTCTGGGGCCAACGTCCTGACTTTC	CASSRVLGLAGEYSGANVLTF
.	.	TRBV11-2	TRBJ1-5	15	TGTGCCAGCAGCTTCCAGGGTAGGTCCGATCAGCCCCAGCATTTT	CASSFQGRSDQPQHF
.	.	TRBV15	TRBJ2-1	13	TGTGCCACCAGGGGAAGTTCCTACAATGAGCAGTTCTTC	CATRGSSYNEQFF
few	TRBD2	TRBV6-2/TRBV6-3	TRBJ2-1	16	TGTGCCAGCAATTCGGAAGGGTTAGCGGGGAAGAATGAGCAGTTCTTC	CASNSEGLAGKNEQFF
.	.	TRBV9	TRBJ1-4	15	TGTGCCAGCAGCGTAGAGGGGGTGATAAATGAAAAACTGTTTTTT	CASSVEGVINEKLFF
.	.	TRBV4-1	TRBJ2-7	14	TGCGCCAGCAGCCAGGACCCTTACTACAATGAGCAGTACTTC	CASSQDPYYNEQYF
once	TRBD1	TRBV9	TRBJ1-2	14	TGTGCCAGCAGCTACGGACAGGGCTCCTATGGCTACACCTTC	CASSYGQGSYGYTF
few	TRBD2	TRBV28	TRBJ2-3	21	TGTGCCAGCAGTTTCGTTTGGTCTAGCGGGGATAAAAGCGTCGACACAGATACGCAGTATTTT	CASSFVWSSGDKSVDTDTQYF
.	.	TRBV25-1	TRBJ2-3	16	TGTGCCAGCAGTGATGGCAGACACGGACACACAGATACGCAGTATTTT	CASSDGRHGHTDTQYF
once	.	TRBV12-3/TRBV12-4	TRBJ1-4	15	TGTGCCAGCAGTCTTGGACTGTCAATAGTGGAAAAACTGTTTTTT	CASSLGLSIVEKLFF
.	.	TRBV5-1	TRBJ2-3	14	TGCGCCAGCAGCCGGGACAACATTGAGAGTACGCAGTATTTT	CASSRDNIESTQYF
few	TRBD2	TRBV28	TRBJ2-5	16	TGTGCCAGCAGTTTAGTCGGACTAGCGACCCAAGAGACCCAGTACTTC	CASSLVGLATQETQYF
many	.	TRBV6-5	TRBJ2-1	11	TGTGCCAGCAGGGAGGCCCATGAGCAGTTCTTC	CASREAHEQFF
many	.	TRBV6-5	TRBJ2-2	15	TGTGCCAGCAGTTACTCGGAGACGAACACCGGGGAGCTGTTTTTT	CASSYSETNTGELFF
few	TRBD1	TRBV7-2	TRBJ2-4	14	TGTGCCAGCAGACAGGGACAGAACCTGGGTATGGAGTACTTC	CASRQGQNLGMEYF
.	.	TRBV5-1	TRBJ2-5	14	TGCGCCAGCTCTAGAACCAGCTCAGTGGGGGAGCAGTACTTC	CASSRTSSVGEQYF
few	TRBD1	TRBV20-1	TRBJ2-3	14	TGCAGTGCTTCGGGACAGGGGGTGTCAGATACGCAGTATTTT	CSASGQGVSDTQYF
few	TRBD1	TRBV29-1	TRBJ2-4	14	TGCAGCGCCAGACAGGGGGCGAGGGGGAACATTCAGTACTTC	CSARQGARGNIQYF
few	TRBD2	TRBV12-3/TRBV12-4	TRBJ2-1	15	TGTGCCAGCGCTAAGAGGGAGGGCTCCTACAATGAGCAGTTCTTC	CASAKREGSYNEQFF
many	TRBD1	TRBV6-6	TRBJ2-5	15	TGTGCCAGCAGTTCAGGGGGACAGGGCGGCGAGACCCAGTACTTC	CASSSGGQGGETQYF
.	TRBD2	TRBV12-5	TRBJ2-3	17	TGTGCTTGTGGTTTGATGTCCGGGACTAGCCGCGCAGATACGCAGTATTTT	CACGLMSGTSRADTQYF
few	TRBD1	TRBV11-2	TRBJ2-1	13	TGTGCCAGCAGCAGAAGGGACAGCAATGAGCAGTTCTTC	CASSRRDSNEQFF
few	.	TRBV27	TRBJ2-3	11	TGTGCCAGCACCCTGGGAAATACGCAGTATTTT	CASTLGNTQYF
.	TRBD2	TRBV10-3	TRBJ2-5	17	TGTGCCATCAGTGAACAACCAGGGAGGGGCGATTCAGAGACCCAGTACTTC	CAISEQPGRGDSETQYF
.	.	TRBV7-9	TRBJ2-7	16	TGTGCCAGCAGCTTAGGTAGGGGCGACGTCTCCTACGAGCAGTACTTC	CASSLGRGDVSYEQYF
.	.	TRBV9	TRBJ1-1	14	TGTGCCGGCAGCGTAGGTGACATGAGGACTGAAGCTTTCTTT	CAGSVGDMRTEAFF
.	TRBD1	TRBV5-1	TRBJ1-1	14	TGCGCCAGCAGCTTTACAGGGGGGAACACTGAAGCTTTCTTT	CASSFTGGNTEAFF
few	TRBD1	TRBV6-2/TRBV6-3	TRBJ2-5	16	TGTGCCAGCAGACGTCGGACAGGGCCCCTCCAAGAGACCCAGTACTTC	CASRRRTGPLQETQYF
.	.	TRBV5-1	TRBJ1-3	13	TGCGCCAGCAGCTTGGGGGCCGGAAACACCATATATTTT	CASSLGAGNTIYF
few	TRBD1	TRBV10-3	TRBJ2-7	15	TGTGCCATCAGCTCCGGGACAGGGGGCTTATACGAGCAGTACTTC	CAISSGTGGLYEQYF
few	.	TRBV7-9	TRBJ2-1	15	TGTGCCAGCAGCCCCACGGGACGGTCGAACAATGAGCGGTACTTC	CASSPTGRSNNERYF
.	.	TRBV9	TRBJ2-3	13	TGTGCCAGCAGCGGATATTCAGCAGATACGCAGTATTTT	CASSGYSADTQYF
.	.	TRBV5-1	TRBJ2-5	16	TGCGCCAGCAGCTTGGCTTCAGGGGTTGGGCAAGAGACCCAGTACTTC	CASSLASGVGQETQYF
few	.	TRBV6-6	TRBJ1-3	16	TGTGCCAGCAGCCTCGGCCGGGGGGTAATCGGAAACACCATATATTTT	CASSLGRGVIGNTIYF
.	TRBD1	TRBV3-1	TRBJ1-1	15	TGTGCCAGCAGCCTACAGGGGGCGGGGAACACTGAAGCTTTCTTT	CASSLQGAGNTEAFF
few	.	TRBV6-6	TRBJ1-2	13	TGTGCCAGCAGCGAACAGGGTGCCTATGGCTACACCTTC	CASSEQGAYGYTF
.	.	TRBV7-3	TRBJ2-1	12	TGTGCCAGCAGCGGATTACATAATGAGCAGTTCTTC	CASSGLHNEQFF
.	TRBD2	TRBV20-1	TRBJ2-1	12	TGCAGTGCTAGGCCTAGCGGGAGTGGGCAGTTCTTC	CSARPSGSGQFF
few	.	TRBV6-2/TRBV6-3	TRBJ2-1	14	TGTGCCAGCAGTTACTCGGGGCTCTACAATGAGCAGTTCTTC	CASSYSGLYNEQFF
.	.	TRBV14	TRBJ2-7	14	TGTGCCAGCAGCCAACCTGACAGGTTCCTCGAGCAGTACTTC	CASSQPDRFLEQYF
.	TRBD1	TRBV10-2	TRBJ1-1	13	TGCGCCAGCCGGACAGGGGATGACACTGAAGCTTTCTTT	CASRTGDDTEAFF
.	TRBD1	TRBV4-1	TRBJ1-2	14	TGCGCCAGCAGCTTTACTCGACAGGGAAAAGGCTACACCTTC	CASSFTRQGKGYTF